The present T cell receptor beta chain was sequenced within a study of CD4 and CD8 cells across lung adenocarcinoma regions. Germline V lookup: CDR1 MNHNS, CDR2 SASEGT. Trimming took 4 bases from V and 5 from J, leaving 13 bases between them. CDR3 size: 14 residues. Donors had localized lung adenocarcinoma, a non-small cell lung cancer. MiXCR, run by TCRdb on the PCR reads, gives a single entry per CDR3 protein. The sample holds 7,500 to 10,000 distinct CDR3 sequences, 51% seen once. The receptor's source is a male donor with lung adenocarcinoma. The CD4 and CD8 labels of this study may be unreliable. V is TRBV6-1 and J is TRBJ2-3, with D unresolved. Sequenced input: CD4+ T cells from the margin of a lung tumor. The CDR3 bases are TGTGCCAGCAGTGTTGGACGTGGCCAAGATACGCAGTATTTT. Amino acids: CASSVGRGQDTQYF.